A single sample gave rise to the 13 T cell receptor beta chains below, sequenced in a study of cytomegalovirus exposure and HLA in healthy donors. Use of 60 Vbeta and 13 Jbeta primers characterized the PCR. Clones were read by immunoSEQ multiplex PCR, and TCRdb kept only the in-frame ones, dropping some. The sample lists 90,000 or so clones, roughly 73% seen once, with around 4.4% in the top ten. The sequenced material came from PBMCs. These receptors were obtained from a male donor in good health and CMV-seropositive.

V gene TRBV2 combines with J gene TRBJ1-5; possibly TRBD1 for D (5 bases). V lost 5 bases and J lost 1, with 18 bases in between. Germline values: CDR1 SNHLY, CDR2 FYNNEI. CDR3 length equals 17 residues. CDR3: CASSKSQGVSSNQPQHF. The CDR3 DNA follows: TGTGCCAGCAGTAAAAGTCAGGGTGTAAGCAGCAATCAGCCCCAGCATTTT.

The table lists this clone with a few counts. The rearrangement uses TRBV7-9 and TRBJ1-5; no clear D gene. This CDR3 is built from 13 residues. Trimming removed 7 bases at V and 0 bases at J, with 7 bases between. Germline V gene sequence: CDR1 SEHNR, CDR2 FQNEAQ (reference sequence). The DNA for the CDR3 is TGTGCCAGCACGAGTTATAGCAATCAGCCCCAGCATTTT. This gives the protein CASTSYSNQPQHF.

The CDR3 loop reads CASRRLAAGGLTGELFF. The CDR3 nucleotides are TGTGCCAGCAGACGACTAGCGGCCGGAGGACTCACCGGGGAGCTGTTTTTT. The gene calls are TRBV7-9 and TRBJ2-2; 9 positions agree with TRBD2. The trim removed 6 bases at V and 4 bases at J, leaving 12 bases unmatched. This CDR3 region has 17 residues. Germline CDR1 and CDR2: SEHNR and FQNEAQ (reference sequence).

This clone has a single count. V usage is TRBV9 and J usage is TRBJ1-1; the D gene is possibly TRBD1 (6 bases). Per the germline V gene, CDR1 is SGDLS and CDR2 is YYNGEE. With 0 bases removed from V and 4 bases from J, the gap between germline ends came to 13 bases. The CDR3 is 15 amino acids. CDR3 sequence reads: CASSVVEGGGTEAFF. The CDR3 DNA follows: TGTGCCAGCAGCGTAGTAGAGGGAGGGGGCACTGAAGCTTTCTTT.

CDR3 protein: CASSSGTSSNYGYTF. For the CDR3, the DNA is TGTGCCAGCAGTTCGGGAACAAGCTCTAACTATGGCTACACCTTC. The chain couples TRBV6-1 to TRBJ1-2; D is unresolved. The CDR3 runs to 15 residues. The V gene's germline CDR1 is MNHNS and CDR2 SASEGT. Deletions cut 5 bases from V and 0 bases from J, with 13 bases between.

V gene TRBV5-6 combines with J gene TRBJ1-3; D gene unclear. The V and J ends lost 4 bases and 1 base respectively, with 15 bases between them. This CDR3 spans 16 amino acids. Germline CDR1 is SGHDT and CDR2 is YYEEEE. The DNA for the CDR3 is TGTGCCAGCAGCGCCTACAGTCTTAGGTCTGGAAACACCATATATTTT. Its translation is CASSAYSLRSGNTIYF.

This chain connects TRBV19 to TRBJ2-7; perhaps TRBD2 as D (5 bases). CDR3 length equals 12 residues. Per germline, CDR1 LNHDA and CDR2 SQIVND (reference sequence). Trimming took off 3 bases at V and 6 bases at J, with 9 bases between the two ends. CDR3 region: CASSIASGEQYF. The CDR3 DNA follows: TGTGCCAGTAGTATCGCCAGCGGCGAGCAGTACTTC.

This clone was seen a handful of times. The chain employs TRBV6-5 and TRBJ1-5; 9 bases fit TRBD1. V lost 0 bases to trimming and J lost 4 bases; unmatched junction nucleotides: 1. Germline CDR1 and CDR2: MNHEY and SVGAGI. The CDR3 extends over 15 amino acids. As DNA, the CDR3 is TGTGCCAGCAGTTACTCGACAGGGGGAAATCAGCCCCAGCATTTT. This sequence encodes CASSYSTGGNQPQHF.

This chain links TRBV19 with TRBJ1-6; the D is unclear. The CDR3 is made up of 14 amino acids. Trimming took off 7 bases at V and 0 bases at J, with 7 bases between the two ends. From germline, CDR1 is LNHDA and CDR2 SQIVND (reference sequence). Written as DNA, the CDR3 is TGTGCCAGTACGTGGAGCTCCTATAATTCACCCCTCCACTTT. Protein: CASTWSSYNSPLHF.

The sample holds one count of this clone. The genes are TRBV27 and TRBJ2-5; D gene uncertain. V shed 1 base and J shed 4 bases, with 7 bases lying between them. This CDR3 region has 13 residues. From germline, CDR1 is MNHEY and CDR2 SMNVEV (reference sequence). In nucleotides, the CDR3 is TGTGCCAGCAGTTTATTAGGCGGAGAGACCCAGTACTTC. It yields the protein CASSLLGGETQYF.

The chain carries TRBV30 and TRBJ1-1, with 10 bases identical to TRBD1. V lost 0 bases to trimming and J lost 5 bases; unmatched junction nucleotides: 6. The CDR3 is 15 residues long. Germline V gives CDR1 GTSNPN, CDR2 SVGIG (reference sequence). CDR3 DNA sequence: TGTGCCTGGAGTGTACCCGACAGGGGGCATACTGAAGCTTTCTTT. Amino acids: CAWSVPDRGHTEAFF.

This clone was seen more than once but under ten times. This CDR3 reads CASSQGSGAGTQYF. The CDR3 nucleotides read TGTGCCAGCAGCCAAGGGAGTGGGGCTGGGACCCAGTACTTC. The chain links TRBV14 to TRBJ2-5; weak D call: TRBD1 (5 bases). The CDR3 sequence is 14 residues long. V was trimmed by 1 base and J by 7 bases, leaving 13 bases between them. Looked up from germline, CDR1 is SGHDN and CDR2 is FVKESK.

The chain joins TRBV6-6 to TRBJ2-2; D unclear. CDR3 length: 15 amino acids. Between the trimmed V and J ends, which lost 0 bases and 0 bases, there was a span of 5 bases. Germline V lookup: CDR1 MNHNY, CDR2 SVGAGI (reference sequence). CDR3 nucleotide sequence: TGTGCCAGCAGTTACTCGACAACGAACACCGGGGAGCTGTTTTTT. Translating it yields CASSYSTTNTGELFF.